Listed below are T cell receptor beta chains from one sample, sequenced in a study of cytomegalovirus exposure and HLA in healthy donors. Sequencing used immunoSEQ multiplex PCR; TCRdb keeps in-frame clones, though not all of them. This sample has over 130,000 clones, with approximately 78% found just once. The sequencing input was PBMCs. The source is a woman aged 40 to 50 in good health and CMV-seropositive. Each CDR3 is given with its conserved first and last residue. The D gene is left open where the match is weak. Not every row has a clone size; where given, it reads once, few, many or a size class.

d_gene | j_gene | v_gene | abundance | CDR3aa | CDR3nt
TRBD2 | TRBJ2-2 | TRBV6-5 | - | CASSWGLAGGTGELFF | TGTGCCAGCAGTTGGGGACTAGCGGGGGGCACCGGGGAGCTGTTTTTT
- | TRBJ2-5 | TRBV11-2 | - | CASSLFIGATTQETQYF | TGTGCCAGCAGCTTATTTATAGGGGCCACCACCCAAGAGACCCAGTACTTC
- | TRBJ1-2 | TRBV5-3 | - | CARSLARTATPRANYGYTF | TGTGCCAGAAGCTTGGCCCGGACAGCCACCCCGAGGGCTAACTATGGCTACACCTTC
- | TRBJ1-4 | TRBV21-1 | - | CASSKMRVWEKLFF | TGTGCCAGCAGCAAGATGCGGGTGTGGGAAAAACTGTTTTTT
- | TRBJ2-7 | TRBV7-9 | - | CASNGGGGESYEQYF | TGTGCCAGCAACGGAGGGGGCGGGGAGTCCTACGAGCAGTACTTC
- | TRBJ2-1 | TRBV5-4 | - | CASNQAGGTVNEQFF | TGTGCCAGCAACCAAGCGGGTGGAACGGTGAATGAGCAGTTCTTC
- | TRBJ1-6 | TRBV6-1 | - | CASSEGHRESSPLHF | TGTGCCAGCAGTGAAGGGCACAGGGAATCTTCACCCCTCCACTTT
TRBD2 | TRBJ2-2 | TRBV5-1 | - | CASSGGSSGSNGGELFF | TGCGCCAGCAGCGGAGGGTCTAGCGGGAGTAACGGCGGGGAGCTGTTTTTT
- | TRBJ2-1 | TRBV5-4 | many | CASSLRTSYNEQFF | TGTGCCAGCAGCTTGAGGACAAGTTACAATGAGCAGTTCTTC
TRBD1 | TRBJ2-7 | TRBV5-4 | - | CASRREQGLYEQYF | TGTGCCAGCAGGAGAGAACAGGGGCTCTACGAGCAGTACTTC
- | TRBJ2-5 | TRBV4-1 | once | CASSQDSEETQYF | TGCGCCAGCAGCCAAGATTCGGAAGAGACCCAGTACTTC
- | TRBJ2-7 | TRBV18 | - | CASSTTGEQYF | TGTGCCAGCTCAACCACTGGCGAGCAGTACTTC
TRBD2 | TRBJ2-7 | TRBV6-5 | - | CASSVGLAYEQYF | TGTGCCAGCAGTGTGGGACTAGCCTACGAGCAGTACTTC
- | TRBJ2-3 | TRBV5-1 | - | CASSLGSGDTQYF | TGCGCCAGCAGCTTGGGTTCGGGAGATACGCAGTATTTT
TRBD2 | TRBJ2-7 | TRBV11-2 | - | CASSLDYSRDYNPEQYF | TGTGCCAGCAGCTTAGATTACAGTCGGGACTACAATCCCGAGCAGTACTTC
- | TRBJ2-7 | TRBV5-1 | - | CASSFGNEQYF | TGCGCCAGCAGCTTCGGGAACGAGCAGTACTTC
TRBD2 | TRBJ2-1 | TRBV28 | - | CASSLLLAGGRRNEQFF | TGTGCCAGCAGTCTCCTACTAGCGGGAGGGAGGAGGAATGAGCAGTTCTTC
TRBD1 | TRBJ1-5 | TRBV7-8 | - | CASSLAGQGSNQPQHF | TGTGCCAGCAGCTTAGCGGGACAGGGTAGCAATCAGCCCCAGCATTTT
- | TRBJ2-7 | TRBV1 | few | CTSSQDGASGRSEQYF | TGCACCAGCAGCCAAGATGGGGCTAGCGGGAGAAGCGAGCAGTACTTC
TRBD1 | TRBJ2-3 | TRBV4-1 | - | CASSKQGFTDTQYF | TGCGCCAGCAGCAAACAGGGGTTCACAGATACGCAGTATTTT
TRBD1 | TRBJ2-5 | TRBV28 | many | CASSFQDRAKTQYF | TGTGCCAGCAGTTTCCAAGACAGGGCTAAGACCCAGTACTTC
- | TRBJ2-3 | TRBV11-3 | - | CASSSRGVYSTDTQYF | TGTGCCAGCAGCTCTAGAGGAGTCTATAGCACAGATACGCAGTATTTT
- | TRBJ1-5 | TRBV5-1 | - | CASSRGEDQPQHF | TGCGCCAGCAGCCGGGGGGAAGACCAGCCCCAGCATTTT
- | TRBJ2-1 | TRBV27 | - | CASGLGPYIDEQFF | TGTGCCAGCGGGTTGGGGCCCTACATCGATGAGCAGTTCTTC